These T cell receptor beta chains were read from a single sample in a study of vaccination and CD4 T cells after COVID-19. TCRdb re-derived calls from the PCR reads in MiXCR, one entry per CDR3 protein. Among approximately 18,000 distinct CDR3 sequences listed, 52% were seen once. For these receptors, no antigen is known. The source was CD4+ T cells from blood, cultured in vitro, collected about 7 months after SARS-CoV-2 vaccination. These receptors were obtained from a human donor who had recovered from COVID-19. The CDR3 runs from the conserved cysteine through the conserved F or W. The D gene is left open where the match is weak. Rows may omit the clone size; those that give it use once, few, many or a size class.

v_gene	abundance	d_gene	j_gene	CDR3nt	CDR3aa
TRBV2	-	-	TRBJ1-5	TGTGCCAGCCAGACAGACAATCAGCCCCAGCATTTT	CASQTDNQPQHF
TRBV10-3	few	TRBD1	TRBJ1-2	TGTGCCATCAGCAACTACAGGGGGGAAGGCTATGGCTACACCTTC	CAISNYRGEGYGYTF
TRBV6-2/TRBV6-3	few	-	TRBJ1-5	TGTGCCAGCAGTTACTCGACCGACGGCGAATATAGCAATCAGCCCCAGCATTTT	CASSYSTDGEYSNQPQHF
TRBV7-9	-	TRBD1	TRBJ1-1	TGTGCCAGCAGCTTCTCCAGGGGGGAAACTGAAGCTTTCTTT	CASSFSRGETEAFF
TRBV2	-	-	TRBJ1-5	TGTGCCAGCAGTCCTATGGTTACAAATCAGCCCCAGCATTTT	CASSPMVTNQPQHF
TRBV7-2	few	-	TRBJ1-5	TGTGCCAGCAGCACAATATTGGATCAGCCCCAGCATTTT	CASSTILDQPQHF
TRBV7-2	-	TRBD1	TRBJ1-2	TGTGCCAGCAGCTTCACCGGACAGGGGGCTGGTGGCTACACCTTC	CASSFTGQGAGGYTF
TRBV7-7	-	-	TRBJ2-5	TGTGCTAGCAGCTTCGCAGGACAAGAGACCCAGTACTTC	CASSFAGQETQYF
TRBV20-1	-	-	TRBJ1-6	TGCAGTGCTAGTCCCATATGGACGGGAGGAAATTCACCCCTCCACTTT	CSASPIWTGGNSPLHF
TRBV11-2	once	-	TRBJ2-7	TGTGCCAGCAGCTTAACCTCGTACTACGAGCAGTACTTC	CASSLTSYYEQYF
TRBV7-2	-	TRBD2	TRBJ2-7	TGTGCCAGCAGCTTAGGTCCTAGCGGCTCCAACGAGCAGTACTTC	CASSLGPSGSNEQYF
TRBV11-2	-	TRBD1	TRBJ2-5	TGTGCCAGCAGCCCATCGGGACAGGGAGAGACCCAGTACTTC	CASSPSGQGETQYF
TRBV20-1	few	TRBD1	TRBJ1-1	TGCAGTGCAAGCGCGACAGGGGGCTCTGAAGCTTTCTTT	CSASATGGSEAFF
TRBV24-1	-	-	TRBJ2-3	TGTGCCACCAGTGATCCCCTGGGCCCAGGGGATACGCAGTATTTT	CATSDPLGPGDTQYF
TRBV29-1	-	-	TRBJ2-3	TGCAGCGTTGTTGGGACGTTTAGCACAGATACGCAGTATTTT	CSVVGTFSTDTQYF